This entry lists 29 T cell receptor beta chains sequenced from one sample in a study of CD8 T cells in Susac syndrome. RNA in amounts of roughly 0.5 to 1 ug was reverse transcribed with random hexamers. TCRdb passed the immunoSEQ multiplex PCR reads through MiXCR, listing each CDR3 protein once. The repertoire holds 150,000 to 200,000 distinct CDR3 sequences, approximately 93% seen once, with approximately 0.1% in the top ten. Specimen: CD4+ T cells from PBMCs. The source is a human donor in good health.

The CDR3: CASSLRGSSGNTIYF. As DNA, the CDR3 is TGTGCCAGCAGCTTGCGAGGCAGCTCTGGAAACACCATATATTTT. This chain links TRBV5-4 with TRBJ1-3; D gene uncertain. V was cut by 1 base and J by 0 bases, with 8 bases left in between. The CDR3 contains 15 residues. Germline V gene data show CDR1 as SGHNT and CDR2 as YYREEE (reference sequence).

This clonotype was detected only once. The chain uses TRBV6-1 and TRBJ1-2, with a weak D call TRBD1 (5 bases). The CDR3 has 13 residues. Germline values: CDR1 MNHNS, CDR2 SASEGT. V was trimmed by 4 bases and J by 5 bases, leaving 11 bases between them. The CDR3 DNA reads TGTGCCAGCAGTGGGGATTGGGGGTATGGCTACACCTTC. This encodes CASSGDWGYGYTF.

This clonotype was detected only once. The rearrangement joins TRBV15 to TRBJ1-5; no clear D gene. Germline V gene sequence: CDR1 LNHNV, CDR2 YYDKDF (reference sequence). This CDR3 contains 12 residues. Trimming left V 2 bases short and J 5 bases short, with 4 bases between. The CDR3 nucleotides are TGTGCCACCAGCAGATCCGATCAGCCCCAGCATTTT. As protein: CATSRSDQPQHF.

V and J are TRBV7-9 and TRBJ2-1; 14 positions match TRBD2. This CDR3 contains 16 residues. The trim removed 5 bases at V and 10 bases at J, leaving 10 bases unmatched. CDR1 SEHNR and CDR2 FQNEAQ come from the germline V gene (reference sequence). CDR3 sequence (DNA): TGTGCCAGCAGCCTAGGACTAGCGGGGGGCCTAGGCGAGCAGTTCTTC. Protein product: CASSLGLAGGLGEQFF.

V is TRBV6-2 or TRBV6-3 and J is TRBJ2-3, with 7 bases aligning to TRBD2. J gave up 9 bases and V 10 bases, and 4 bases lay outside the gene matches. CDR3 size: 10 residues. The germline V gene encodes CDR1 MNHEY and CDR2 SVGEGT. In nucleotides, the CDR3 is TGTGCCACCGGGACTATCACGCAGTATTTT. It codes for CATGTITQYF.

The chain has TRBV7-2 and TRBJ2-1, with TRBD2 matching 8 bases. CDR1 is SGHTA, CDR2 FQGNSA, per germline. V lost 5 bases and J lost 7; bases outside the gene matches: 10. The CDR3 sequence is 15 residues long. Written as DNA, the CDR3 is TGTGCCAGCAGCGAGGCGCCGGGACTAGGAAATGAGCAGTTCTTC. This encodes CASSEAPGLGNEQFF.

The chain uses TRBV7-2 and TRBJ2-7; possible D gene TRBD2, 5 bases. V was cut by 0 bases and J by 3 bases, with 9 bases left in between. Germline loops: CDR1 SGHTA, CDR2 FQGNSA. There are 14 residues in the CDR3. The CDR3, as DNA: TGTGCCAGCAGCTTAGCCCCGGGGAACTACGAGCAGTACTTC. Translated, it gives CASSLAPGNYEQYF. The variable domain in full, with the rest retrieved from reference TRBV7-2 and TRBJ2-7, is GAGVSQSPSNKVTEKGKDVELRCDPISGHTALYWYRQSLGQGLEFLIYFQGNSAPDKSGLPSDRFSAERTGGSVSTLTIQRTQQEDSAVYLCASSLAPGNYEQYFGPGTRLTVT.

The chain couples TRBV3-1 to TRBJ2-2; tentative D call: TRBD2 (6 bases). This CDR3 spans 15 amino acids. Germline loops: CDR1 LGHDT, CDR2 YNNKEL (reference sequence). Trimming left V 4 bases short and J 5 bases short, with 14 bases between. CDR3: CASSPVAGRTGELFF. The CDR3 region has the DNA TGTGCCAGCAGCCCCGTCGCAGGGAGGACCGGGGAGCTGTTTTTT.

V and J are TRBV5-1 and TRBJ1-6; 7 positions agree with TRBD1. The J segment lost 7 bases and the V segment lost 4 bases, leaving 8 bases of the junction unmatched. There are 15 residues in the CDR3. CDR1 is SGHRS and CDR2 is YFSETQ in the germline V gene. Here the CDR3 reads CASSIYTGVNSPLHF. CDR3 bases: TGCGCCAGCAGCATCTATACAGGGGTGAATTCACCCCTCCACTTT.

There are a few counts of this clonotype. This sequence joins TRBV7-9 and TRBJ2-5, with 7 bases that match TRBD1. J was trimmed by 3 bases and V by 3 bases; bases with no gene match: 7. CDR3 length equals 15 residues. Germline loops: CDR1 SEHNR, CDR2 FQNEAQ (reference sequence). CDR3 sequence: CASSFGRGTKETQYF. The CDR3, as DNA: TGTGCCAGCAGCTTCGGCAGGGGGACGAAAGAGACCCAGTACTTC.

This chain connects TRBV18 to TRBJ1-2, with 8 bases aligning to TRBD1. J was trimmed by 8 bases and V by 3 bases; bases with no gene match: 11. CDR3 size: 15 residues. Germline CDR1 KGHSH, CDR2 LQKENI. CDR3 sequence: CASSPTTGARGGYTF. The CDR3 DNA reads TGTGCCAGCTCACCTACGACAGGGGCCCGGGGAGGCTACACCTTC.

The genes are TRBV28 and TRBJ2-2, with D possibly matching TRBD1 (5 bases). The CDR3 runs to 15 residues. The germline V gene has CDR1 MDHEN and CDR2 SYDVKM. Trimming shortened V by 3 bases and J by 2 bases, and 10 bases separated the two germline ends. In nucleotides, the CDR3 is TGTGCCAGCAGTTTCCCGCAGGGCAACACCGGGGAGCTGTTTTTT. Amino acids: CASSFPQGNTGELFF.

V usage is TRBV3-1 and J usage is TRBJ1-6, with 10 positions matching TRBD1. V shed 3 bases, J shed 9 bases, and the junction held 8 bases outside the gene matches. The CDR3 is made up of 16 amino acids. Looked up from germline, CDR1 is LGHDT and CDR2 is YNNKEL (reference sequence). The CDR3 DNA reads TGTGCCAGCAGCCATCCCGGACAGGGGGATCGTTCACCCCTCCACTTT. The encoded protein is CASSHPGQGDRSPLHF.

V gene TRBV5-1 combines with J gene TRBJ2-5; the D call may be TRBD1 or TRBD2 (5 bases each). Germline CDR1 and CDR2: SGHRS and YFSETQ. The CDR3 is 14 amino acids. Trimming took 8 bases from V and 3 from J, leaving 17 bases between them. CDR3 loop: CASQSGTREETQYF. DNA of the CDR3: TGCGCCAGTCAATCAGGGACCAGGGAAGAGACCCAGTACTTC.

The V gene is TRBV12-3 or TRBV12-4, the J gene TRBJ2-4; D is perhaps TRBD1 (6 bases). The V and J ends lost 4 bases and 5 bases respectively, with 9 bases between them. The length of the CDR3 is 13 residues. This chain's CDR3 is CASSSYRENIQYF. Written as DNA, the CDR3 is TGTGCCAGCAGTTCCTACAGGGAAAACATTCAGTACTTC.

V is TRBV20-1 and J is TRBJ2-7; 11 bases fit TRBD1. The CDR3 consists of 16 residues. With V trimmed by 1 base and J by 3 bases, 8 bases remained unmatched. Germline V lookup: CDR1 DFQATT, CDR2 SNEGSKA (reference sequence). This CDR3 is CSARGLGTGGNYEQYF. CDR3 nucleotide sequence: TGCAGTGCTAGAGGTTTGGGGACAGGGGGTAACTACGAGCAGTACTTC.

This chain joins TRBV18 and TRBJ1-4; D not resolved. Germline V CDR1 and CDR2: KGHSH, LQKENI. Trimming took 5 bases from V and 8 from J, leaving 12 bases between them. The CDR3 length is 13 residues. The CDR3 here is CASSDTVSEKLFF. The DNA of the CDR3 is TGTGCCAGCTCAGACACGGTCTCGGAAAAACTGTTTTTT.

The V and J genes are TRBV6-2 or TRBV6-3 and TRBJ2-3; 10 nucleotides align to TRBD2. The CDR3 is 15 residues long. CDR1 is MNHEY, CDR2 SVGEGT, per germline. V lost 5 bases, J lost 7 bases, and 9 bases stayed unmatched. The CDR3 bases are TGTGCCAGCAGTGAGACTAGCGGGTATTCGAATACGCAGTATTTT. Residues: CASSETSGYSNTQYF.

This clonotype showed up just a few times. The V gene is TRBV19, the J gene TRBJ2-1, with no clear D. CDR3 length equals 11 residues. V lost 4 bases and J 3 bases, leaving 1 base between the germline ends. Per germline, CDR1 LNHDA and CDR2 SQIVND (reference sequence). The CDR3 here is CASSNYNEQFF. CDR3 nucleotide sequence: TGTGCCAGTAGTAACTACAATGAGCAGTTCTTC.

The chain links TRBV7-2 to TRBJ1-6; D may be TRBD1 (6 bases). Trimming shortened V by 5 bases and J by 9 bases, and 17 bases separated the two germline ends. The germline V gene has CDR1 SGHTA and CDR2 FQGNSA. The CDR3 loop spans 15 amino acids. CDR3 bases: TGTGCCAGCAGCCCCCAGGCAGGGGAGTTTTCACCCCTCCACTTT. Translated, it gives CASSPQAGEFSPLHF.

This clonotype was detected only once. The chain carries TRBV5-4 and TRBJ1-1, with 8 bases that match TRBD1. V dropped 4 bases and J dropped 1; count of bases not matched to a gene: 12. Germline V gives CDR1 SGHNT, CDR2 YYREEE (reference sequence). The CDR3 length is 17 residues. In DNA form, the CDR3 reads TGTGCCAGCAGCCCGATGGACAGGGTTAAGGGGAACACTGAAGCTTTCTTT. Its translation is CASSPMDRVKGNTEAFF. Complete variable domain (other parts from reference TRBV5-4 and TRBJ1-1): ETGVTQSPTHLIKTRGQQVTLRCSSQSGHNTVSWYQQALGQGPQFIFQYYREEENGRGNFPPRFSGLQFPNYSSELNVNALELDDSALYLCASSPMDRVKGNTEAFFGQGTRLTVV.

This chain connects TRBV5-1 to TRBJ2-1; D possibly uses TRBD1 or TRBD2 (7 bases each). Germline-derived CDR1 and CDR2 are SGHRS and YFSETQ. Trimming took off 0 bases at V and 3 bases at J, with 13 bases between the two ends. The CDR3 length is 16 residues. In DNA form, the CDR3 reads TGCGCCAGCAGCTTGGCCCAGGGGGGGATCTACAATGAGCAGTTCTTC. It is translated as CASSLAQGGIYNEQFF.

This clonotype was seen a handful of times. V and J are TRBV12-3 or TRBV12-4 and TRBJ1-1, with D possibly matching TRBD1 (6 bases). V was pared by 5 bases and J by 0 bases, with 16 bases between. The CDR3 covers 16 residues. The CDR3 bases are TGTGCCAGCAGTCGGGGCGTACAGGGAATGAACACTGAAGCTTTCTTT. Its translation: CASSRGVQGMNTEAFF.

V gene TRBV12-5 combines with J gene TRBJ2-1, with D possibly called TRBD1 or TRBD2 (5 bases each). V gave up 6 bases and J gave up 4 bases, with 16 bases separating them. In germline, CDR1 is LGHNT, CDR2 FRNRAP. CDR3 size: 15 residues. CDR3 region: CASGPGTTAYNEQFF. The CDR3 nucleotides read TGTGCTAGTGGGCCCGGGACGACAGCTTACAATGAGCAGTTCTTC.

This rearrangement joins TRBV6-5 to TRBJ2-2; 12 bases are a match to TRBD2. The CDR3 runs 15 residues. V dropped 4 bases and J dropped 7; count of bases not matched to a gene: 4. CDR1 and CDR2 from the germline V gene are MNHEY and SVGAGI. This chain's CDR3 is CASSSSGGAGGELFF. In DNA, the CDR3 is TGTGCCAGCAGTTCTAGCGGGGGGGCCGGCGGGGAGCTGTTTTTT.

The chain has TRBV6-2 or TRBV6-3 and TRBJ1-2; the D gene is possibly TRBD1 (5 bases). The CDR3 spans 12 residues. Germline CDR1 reads MNHEY; CDR2 reads SVGEGT. V lost 7 bases and J lost 8, with 14 bases in between. Here the CDR3 reads CASKGHGVGYTF. Written as DNA, the CDR3 is TGTGCCAGCAAAGGACACGGGGTCGGCTACACCTTC.

V is TRBV9 and J is TRBJ2-6, with D unclear. Trimming cost V 3 bases and J 2 bases, with 9 bases left between them. The germline V gene encodes CDR1 SGDLS and CDR2 YYNGEE. CDR3 length: 15 residues. In DNA form, the CDR3 reads TGTGCCAGCAGCGCAAATACCCCTGGGGCCAACGTCCTGACTTTC. Encoded protein: CASSANTPGANVLTF.

The genes are TRBV10-3 and TRBJ1-1, with TRBD1 identical over 10 bases. The CDR3 spans 15 residues. V was pared by 6 bases and J by 7 bases, with 11 bases of the junction left unmatched. Germline V gives CDR1 ENHRY, CDR2 SYGVKD. The CDR3 sequence: CAISTTSTGGGEAFF. CDR3 nucleotides: TGTGCCATCAGCACTACCTCGACAGGGGGCGGTGAAGCTTTCTTT.

V gene TRBV14 combines with J gene TRBJ1-2; 9 nucleotides align to TRBD1. Per the germline V gene, CDR1 is SGHDN and CDR2 is FVKESK. The length of the CDR3 is 16 residues. V lost 2 bases, J lost 4 bases, and 8 bases stayed unmatched. CDR3 nucleotides: TGTGCCAGCAGCCAACGCTCCGGGACAGGGTTCTATGGCTACACCTTC. Translated, it gives CASSQRSGTGFYGYTF.